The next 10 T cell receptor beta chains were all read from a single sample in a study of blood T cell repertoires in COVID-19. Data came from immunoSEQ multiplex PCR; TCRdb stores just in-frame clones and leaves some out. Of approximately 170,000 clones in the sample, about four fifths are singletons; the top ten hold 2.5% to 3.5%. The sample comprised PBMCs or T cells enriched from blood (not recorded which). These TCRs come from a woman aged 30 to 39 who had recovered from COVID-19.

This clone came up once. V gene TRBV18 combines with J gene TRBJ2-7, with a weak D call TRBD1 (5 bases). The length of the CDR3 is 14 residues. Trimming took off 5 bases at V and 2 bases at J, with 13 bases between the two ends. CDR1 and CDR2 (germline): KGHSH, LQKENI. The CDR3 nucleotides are TGTGCCAGCTCAATTTCTGACAGCGCCTACGAGCAGTACGTC. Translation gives CASSISDSAYEQYV.

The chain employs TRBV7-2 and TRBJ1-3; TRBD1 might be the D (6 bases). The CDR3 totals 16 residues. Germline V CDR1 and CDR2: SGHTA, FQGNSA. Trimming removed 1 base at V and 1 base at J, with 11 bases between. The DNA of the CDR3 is TGTGCCAGCAGCTTAGGTCCCAGGGGATCTGGAAACACCATATATTTT. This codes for CASSLGPRGSGNTIYF.

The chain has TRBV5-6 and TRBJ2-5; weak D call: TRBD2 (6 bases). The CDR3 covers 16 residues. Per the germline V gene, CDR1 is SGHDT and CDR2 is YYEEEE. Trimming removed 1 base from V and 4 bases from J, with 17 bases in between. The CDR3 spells CASSLQGAGWRETQYF. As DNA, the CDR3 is TGTGCCAGCAGCTTGCAGGGCGCGGGGTGGAGAGAGACCCAGTACTTC. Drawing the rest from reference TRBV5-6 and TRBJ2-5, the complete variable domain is DAGVTQSPTHLIKTRGQQVTLRCSPKSGHDTVSWYQQALGQGPQFIFQYYEEEERQRGNFPDRFSGHQFPNYSSELNVNALLLGDSALYLCASSLQGAGWRETQYFGPGTRLLVL.

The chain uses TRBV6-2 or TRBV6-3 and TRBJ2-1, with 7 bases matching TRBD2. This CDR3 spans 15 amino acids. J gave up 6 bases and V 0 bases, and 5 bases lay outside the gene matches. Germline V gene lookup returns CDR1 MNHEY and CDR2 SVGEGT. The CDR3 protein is CASSYSGGRGNEQFF. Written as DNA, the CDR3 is TGTGCCAGCAGTTACTCGGGGGGGAGAGGCAATGAGCAGTTCTTC.

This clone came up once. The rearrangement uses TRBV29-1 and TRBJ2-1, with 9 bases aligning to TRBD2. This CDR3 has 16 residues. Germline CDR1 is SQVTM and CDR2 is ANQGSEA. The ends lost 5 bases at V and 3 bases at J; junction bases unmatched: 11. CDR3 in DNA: TGCAGCGTTCCCAAGGCGGGAGGGCCCCTCTACAATGAGCAGTTCTTC. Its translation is CSVPKAGGPLYNEQFF.

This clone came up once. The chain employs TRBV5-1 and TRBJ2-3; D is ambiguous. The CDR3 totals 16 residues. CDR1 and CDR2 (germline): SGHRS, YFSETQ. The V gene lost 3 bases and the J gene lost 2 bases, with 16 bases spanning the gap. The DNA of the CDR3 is TGCGCCAGCAGCTCTGACTGGCATAAAGACACAGATACGCAGTATTTT. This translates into CASSSDWHKDTDTQYF.

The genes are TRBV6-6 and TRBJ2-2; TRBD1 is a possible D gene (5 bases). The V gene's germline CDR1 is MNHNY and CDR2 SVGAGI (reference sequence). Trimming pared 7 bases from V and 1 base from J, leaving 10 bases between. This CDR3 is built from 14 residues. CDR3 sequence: CASIRTKNTGELFF. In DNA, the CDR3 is TGTGCCAGCATCCGGACAAAGAACACCGGGGAGCTGTTTTTT.

The CDR3 protein is CASSQDMPQHF. The CDR3 DNA reads as TGCGCCAGCAGCCAAGATATGCCCCAGCATTTT. V is TRBV4-1 and J is TRBJ1-5; D ambiguous. This CDR3 has 11 residues. Trimming cost V 0 bases and J 9 bases, with 3 bases left between them. In germline, CDR1 is MGHRA, CDR2 YSYEKL.

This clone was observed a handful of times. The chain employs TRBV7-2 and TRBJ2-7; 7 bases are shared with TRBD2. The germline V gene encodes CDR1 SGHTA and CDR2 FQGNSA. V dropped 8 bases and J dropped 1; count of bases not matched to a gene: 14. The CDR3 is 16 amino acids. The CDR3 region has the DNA TGTGCCAGCTCCTGGGGGGAGGGAGGGATTTCCTACGAGCAGTACTTC. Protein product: CASSWGEGGISYEQYF.

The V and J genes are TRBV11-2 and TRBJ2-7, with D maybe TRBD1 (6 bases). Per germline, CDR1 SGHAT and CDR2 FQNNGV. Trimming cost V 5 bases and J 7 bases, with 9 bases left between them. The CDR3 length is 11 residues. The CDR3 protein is CASSLTGEQYF. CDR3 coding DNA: TGTGCCAGCAGCCTAACAGGGGAGCAGTACTTC.